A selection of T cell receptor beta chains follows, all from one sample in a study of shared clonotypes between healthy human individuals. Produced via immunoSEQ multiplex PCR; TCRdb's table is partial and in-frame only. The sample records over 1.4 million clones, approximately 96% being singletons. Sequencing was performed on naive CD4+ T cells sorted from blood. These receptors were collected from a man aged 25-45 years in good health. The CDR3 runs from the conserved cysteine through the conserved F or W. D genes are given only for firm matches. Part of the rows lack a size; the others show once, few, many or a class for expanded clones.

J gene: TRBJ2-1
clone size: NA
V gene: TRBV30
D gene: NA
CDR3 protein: CAWSVPRDASYNEQFF
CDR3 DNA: TGTGCCTGGAGTGTACCTCGGGACGCATCCTACAATGAGCAGTTCTTC

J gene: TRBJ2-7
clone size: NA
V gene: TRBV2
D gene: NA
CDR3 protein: CASSRRDNSYEQYF
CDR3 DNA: TGTGCCAGCAGTCGGAGGGACAACTCCTACGAGCAGTACTTC

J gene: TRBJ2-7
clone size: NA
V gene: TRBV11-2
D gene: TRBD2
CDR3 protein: CASSLEQLAASYEQYF
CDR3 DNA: TGTGCCAGCAGCTTAGAACAACTAGCGGCAAGCTACGAGCAGTACTTC

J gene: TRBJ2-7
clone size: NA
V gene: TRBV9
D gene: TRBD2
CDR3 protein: CASSTGLAGVESEQYF
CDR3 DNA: TGTGCCAGCAGCACGGGACTAGCGGGAGTAGAGTCGGAGCAGTACTTC

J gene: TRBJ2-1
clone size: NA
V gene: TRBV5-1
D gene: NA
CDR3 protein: CASSLAGGATPNEQFF
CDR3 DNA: TGCGCCAGCAGCTTGGCAGGGGGGGCAACGCCGAATGAGCAGTTCTTC

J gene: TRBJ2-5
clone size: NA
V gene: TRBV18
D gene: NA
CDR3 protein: CASSPWLGNEGETQYF
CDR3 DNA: TGTGCCAGCTCACCATGGTTGGGAAATGAGGGAGAGACCCAGTACTTC

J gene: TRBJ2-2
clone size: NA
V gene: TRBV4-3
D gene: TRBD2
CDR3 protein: CASSPKAGGTGELFF
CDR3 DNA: TGCGCCAGCAGCCCGAAAGCGGGGGGTACCGGGGAGCTGTTTTTT

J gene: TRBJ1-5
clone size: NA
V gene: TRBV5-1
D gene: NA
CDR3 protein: CASSLAGQSNQPQHF
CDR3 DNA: TGCGCCAGCAGCTTGGCGGGACAAAGCAATCAGCCCCAGCATTTT

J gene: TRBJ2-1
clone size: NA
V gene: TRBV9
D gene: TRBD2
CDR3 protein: CASSPRGTSGIDEQFF
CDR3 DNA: TGTGCCAGCAGCCCTAGGGGGACTAGCGGGATAGATGAGCAGTTCTTC

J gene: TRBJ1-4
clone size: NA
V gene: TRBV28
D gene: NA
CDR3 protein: CASSFNRGDGEKLFF
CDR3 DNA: TGTGCCAGCAGTTTCAATCGAGGGGATGGCGAAAAACTGTTTTTT

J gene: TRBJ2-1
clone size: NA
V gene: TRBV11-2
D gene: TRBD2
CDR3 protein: CASSLDPGTSGYNEQFF
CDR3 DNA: TGTGCCAGCAGCTTAGATCCAGGGACTAGCGGTTACAATGAGCAGTTCTTC

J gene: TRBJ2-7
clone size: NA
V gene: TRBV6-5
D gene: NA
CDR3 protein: CASSPGRMKHQYF
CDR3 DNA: TGTGCCAGCAGTCCCGGAAGAATGAAGCATCAGTACTTC

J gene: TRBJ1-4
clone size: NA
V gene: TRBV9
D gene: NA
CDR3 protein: CASSVGDLVDRVNEKLFF
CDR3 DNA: TGTGCCAGCAGCGTAGGAGATCTGGTCGACAGAGTAAATGAAAAACTGTTTTTT

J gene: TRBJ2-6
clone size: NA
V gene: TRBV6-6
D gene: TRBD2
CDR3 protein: CATTGGDSGANVLTF
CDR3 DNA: TGTGCCACCACGGGGGGGGACTCTGGGGCCAACGTCCTGACTTTC

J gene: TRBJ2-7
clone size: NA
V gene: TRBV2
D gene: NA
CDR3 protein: CATKFTGSSYEQYF
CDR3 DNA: TGTGCCACCAAATTTACAGGGAGCTCCTACGAGCAGTACTTC

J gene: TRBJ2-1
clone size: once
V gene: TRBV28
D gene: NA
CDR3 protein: CASSPPTGSYNEQFF
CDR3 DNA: TGTGCCAGCAGCCCCCCTACGGGTTCCTACAATGAGCAGTTCTTC

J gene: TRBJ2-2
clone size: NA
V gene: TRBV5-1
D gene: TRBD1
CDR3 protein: CASKGQGAGTGELFF
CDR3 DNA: TGCGCCAGCAAGGGACAGGGGGCCGGCACCGGGGAGCTGTTTTTT

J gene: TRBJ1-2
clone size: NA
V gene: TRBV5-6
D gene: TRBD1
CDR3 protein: CASSSPGQGLGGYTF
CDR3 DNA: TGTGCCAGCAGCTCTCCGGGACAGGGGCTAGGTGGCTACACCTTC

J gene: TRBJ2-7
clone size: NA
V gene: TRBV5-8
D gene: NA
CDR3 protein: CATNRVPFEQYF
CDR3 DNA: TGTGCCACCAACAGGGTTCCTTTCGAGCAGTACTTC

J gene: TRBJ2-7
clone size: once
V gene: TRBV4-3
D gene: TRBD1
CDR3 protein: CASSQVRDSSYEQYF
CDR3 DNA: TGCGCCAGCAGCCAAGTCCGGGACAGTTCCTACGAGCAGTACTTC

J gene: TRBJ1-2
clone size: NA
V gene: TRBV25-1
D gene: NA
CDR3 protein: CASSEYSGVYGYTF
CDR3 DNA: TGTGCCAGCAGTGAATATTCGGGGGTTTATGGCTACACCTTC

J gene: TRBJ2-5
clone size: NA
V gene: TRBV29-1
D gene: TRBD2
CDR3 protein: CSGAGGGVKETQYF
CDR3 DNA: TGCAGCGGTGCCGGGGGAGGGGTTAAAGAGACCCAGTACTTC

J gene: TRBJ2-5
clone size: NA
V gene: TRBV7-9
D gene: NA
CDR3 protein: CASSFASHLGETQYF
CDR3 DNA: TGTGCCAGCAGTTTCGCTTCGCACCTCGGAGAGACCCAGTACTTC

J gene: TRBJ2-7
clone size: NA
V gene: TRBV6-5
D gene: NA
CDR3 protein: CASTEGPSSYEQYF
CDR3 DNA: TGTGCCAGCACCGAGGGGCCAAGCTCCTACGAGCAGTACTTC

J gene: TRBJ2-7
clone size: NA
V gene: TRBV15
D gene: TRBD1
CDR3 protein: CATSRGLQGSSPYEQYF
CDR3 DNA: TGTGCCACCAGCAGAGGACTACAGGGGTCCTCTCCCTACGAGCAGTACTTC

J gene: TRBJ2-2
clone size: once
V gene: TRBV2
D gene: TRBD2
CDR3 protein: CASSEALLREEGDGELFF
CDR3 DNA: TGTGCCAGCAGTGAAGCGCTTCTGCGGGAGGAAGGGGACGGGGAGCTGTTTTTT

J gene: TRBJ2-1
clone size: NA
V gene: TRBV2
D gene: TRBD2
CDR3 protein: CASRGLAGAYNEQFF
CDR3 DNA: TGTGCCAGCAGGGGACTAGCGGGAGCCTACAATGAGCAGTTCTTC

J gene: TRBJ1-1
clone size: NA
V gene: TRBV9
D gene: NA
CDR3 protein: CASSVGVGGTSQTEAFF
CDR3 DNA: TGTGCCAGCAGCGTAGGGGTAGGCGGGACGAGTCAAACTGAAGCTTTCTTT

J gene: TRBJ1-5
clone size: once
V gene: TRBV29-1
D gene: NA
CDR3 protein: CSVEYRAQPQHF
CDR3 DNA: TGCAGCGTCGAGTACAGGGCTCAGCCCCAGCATTTT

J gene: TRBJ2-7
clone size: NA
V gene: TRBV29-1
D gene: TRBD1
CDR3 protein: CSGTGGAPYEQYF
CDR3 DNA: TGCAGCGGGACAGGGGGCGCGCCCTACGAGCAGTACTTC

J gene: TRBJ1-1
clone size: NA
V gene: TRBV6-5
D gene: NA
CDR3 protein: CASSYSMGGETEAFF
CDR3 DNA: TGTGCCAGCAGTTACTCTATGGGTGGAGAAACTGAAGCTTTCTTT

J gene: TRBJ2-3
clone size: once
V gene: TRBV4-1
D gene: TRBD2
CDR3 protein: CASSQDGAGGRTDTQYF
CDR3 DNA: TGCGCCAGCAGCCAAGATGGAGCGGGGGGTAGAACAGATACGCAGTATTTT

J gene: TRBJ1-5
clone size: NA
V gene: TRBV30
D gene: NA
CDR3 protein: CACGKGNQPQHF
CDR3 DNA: TGTGCCTGCGGGAAGGGCAATCAGCCCCAGCATTTT

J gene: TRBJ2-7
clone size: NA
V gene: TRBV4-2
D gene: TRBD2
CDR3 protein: CASSQAVAGGSYEQYF
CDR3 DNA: TGTGCCAGCAGCCAGGCCGTAGCGGGAGGTTCCTACGAGCAGTACTTC

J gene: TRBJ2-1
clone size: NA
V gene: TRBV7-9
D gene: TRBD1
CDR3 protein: CASSLRDSHNEQFF
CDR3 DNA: TGTGCCAGCAGCCTCCGGGACAGCCACAATGAGCAGTTCTTC

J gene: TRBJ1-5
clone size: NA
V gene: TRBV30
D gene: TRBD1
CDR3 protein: CAWSVKAAQGGQPQHF
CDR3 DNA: TGTGCCTGGAGTGTAAAGGCGGCACAGGGGGGCCAGCCCCAGCATTTT

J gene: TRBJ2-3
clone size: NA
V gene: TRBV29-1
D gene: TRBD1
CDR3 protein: CSVEAGDREFGQYF
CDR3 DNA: TGCAGCGTTGAAGCCGGGGACAGGGAGTTTGGGCAGTATTTT

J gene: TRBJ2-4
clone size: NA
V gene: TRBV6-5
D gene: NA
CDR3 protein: CASSPQPAIQYF
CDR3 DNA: TGTGCCAGCAGTCCCCAGCCTGCCATTCAGTACTTC

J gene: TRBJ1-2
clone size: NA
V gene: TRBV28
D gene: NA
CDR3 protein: CASSWDLNYGYTF
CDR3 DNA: TGTGCCAGCAGTTGGGACCTAAACTATGGCTACACCTTC